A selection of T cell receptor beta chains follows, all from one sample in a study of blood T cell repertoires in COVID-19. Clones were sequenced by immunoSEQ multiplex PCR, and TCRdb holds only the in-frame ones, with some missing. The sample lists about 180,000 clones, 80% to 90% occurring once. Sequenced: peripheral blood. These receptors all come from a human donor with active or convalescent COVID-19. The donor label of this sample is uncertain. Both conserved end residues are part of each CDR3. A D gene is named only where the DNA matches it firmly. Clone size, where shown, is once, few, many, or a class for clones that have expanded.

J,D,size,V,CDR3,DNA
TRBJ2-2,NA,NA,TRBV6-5,CASSYREITGELFF,TGTGCCAGCAGTTATCGGGAGATCACCGGGGAGCTGTTTTTT
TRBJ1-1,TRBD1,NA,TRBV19,CAKRAQGDTEAFF,TGTGCCAAACGCGCACAGGGGGACACTGAAGCTTTCTTT
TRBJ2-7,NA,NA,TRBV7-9,CASSLAYSSHQVDYEQYF,TGTGCCAGCAGCTTAGCTTACTCTAGCCACCAAGTTGACTACGAGCAGTACTTC
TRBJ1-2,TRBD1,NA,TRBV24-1,CATSRQGRPGYTF,TGTGCCACCAGCCGACAGGGACGCCCGGGCTACACCTTC
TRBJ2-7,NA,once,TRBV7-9,CASSLIEGHEQYF,TGTGCCAGCAGCTTGATCGAGGGTCACGAGCAGTACTTC
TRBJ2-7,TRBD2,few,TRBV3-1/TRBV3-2,CASSHVFRREGYEQYF,TGTGCCAGCAGCCACGTCTTTCGGCGGGAGGGGTACGAGCAGTACTTC
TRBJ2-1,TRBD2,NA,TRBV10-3,CAISELGLAGGGSYNEQFF,TGTGCCATCAGTGAACTAGGACTAGCGGGGGGAGGCTCCTACAATGAGCAGTTCTTC
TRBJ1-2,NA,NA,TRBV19,CASSILPSSGYGYTF,TGTGCCAGTAGTATATTGCCCAGCTCGGGGTATGGCTACACCTTC
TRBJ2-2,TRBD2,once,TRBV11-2,CASSQLLATNTGELFF,TGTGCCAGCAGCCAGTTACTAGCGACCAACACCGGGGAGCTGTTTTTT
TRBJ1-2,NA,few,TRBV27,CASTRPGREGYTF,TGTGCCAGCACCCGCCCGGGAAGGGAGGGATACACCTTC
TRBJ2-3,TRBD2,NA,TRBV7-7,CASSQAGGGLLTDTQYF,TGTGCCAGCAGCCAGGCAGGCGGGGGGCTCCTCACAGATACGCAGTATTTT
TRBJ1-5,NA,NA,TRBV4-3,CASSQDFSGNSNQPQHF,TGCGCCAGCAGCCAAGATTTTTCAGGAAATAGCAATCAGCCCCAGCATTTT
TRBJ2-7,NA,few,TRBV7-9,CASTASNRVYEQYF,TGTGCCAGCACCGCGAGCAACAGGGTCTACGAGCAGTACTTC
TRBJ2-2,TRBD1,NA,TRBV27,CASRWTGGVTGELFF,TGTGCCAGCAGGTGGACAGGGGGCGTCACCGGGGAGCTGTTTTTT
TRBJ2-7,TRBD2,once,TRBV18,CASSPPGLVGEQYF,TGTGCCAGCTCACCACCGGGACTAGTGGGAGAGCAGTACTTC
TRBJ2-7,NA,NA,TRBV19,CASSMVRGLLSYEQYF,TGTGCCAGTAGTATGGTAAGGGGCCTCCTATCCTACGAGCAGTACTTC
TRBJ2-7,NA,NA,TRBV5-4,CASSARLGTYEQYF,TGTGCCAGCAGCGCCCGTTTGGGCACCTACGAGCAGTACTTC
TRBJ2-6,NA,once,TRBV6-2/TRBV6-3,CASSRTRSGANVLTF,TGTGCCAGCAGTCGAACACGCTCTGGGGCCAACGTCCTGACTTTC
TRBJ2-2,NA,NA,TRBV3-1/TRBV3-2,CASSQPRTHGRAGELFF,TGTGCCAGCAGCCAGCCAAGGACTCACGGTAGGGCCGGGGAGCTGTTTTTT
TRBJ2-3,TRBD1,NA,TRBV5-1,CASSKDRGRSGSTDTQYF,TGCGCCAGCAGCAAGGACAGGGGGCGAAGCGGAAGCACAGATACGCAGTATTTT
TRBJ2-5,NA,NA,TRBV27,CASSSGGAGAYETQYF,TGTGCCAGCAGTTCTGGTGGGGCAGGCGCCTACGAGACCCAGTACTTC
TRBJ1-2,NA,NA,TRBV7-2,CASSFASGGAGYTF,TGTGCCAGCAGCTTCGCCTCCGGGGGGGCCGGCTACACCTTC
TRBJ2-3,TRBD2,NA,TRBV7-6,CASSSLGTTGTDTQYF,TGTGCCAGCAGCTCCCTGGGGACTACGGGCACAGATACGCAGTATTTT
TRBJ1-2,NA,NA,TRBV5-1,CASSPNDRTYGYTF,TGCGCCAGCAGCCCGAACGACAGGACCTATGGCTACACCTTC
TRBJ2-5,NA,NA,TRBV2,CATGVYQETQYF,TGTGCCACAGGGGTTTACCAAGAGACCCAGTACTTC
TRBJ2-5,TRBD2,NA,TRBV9,CASSVGTSTAPQETQYF,TGTGCCAGCAGCGTAGGGACTAGTACCGCCCCACAAGAGACCCAGTACTTC
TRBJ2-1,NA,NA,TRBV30,CACSTDSSYNEQFF,TGTGCCTGCTCGACCGACTCCTCCTACAATGAGCAGTTCTTC
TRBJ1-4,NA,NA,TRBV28,CASSPNYEKLFF,TGTGCCAGCAGTCCGAACTATGAAAAACTGTTTTTT
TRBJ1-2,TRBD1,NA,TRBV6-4,CASIRTGVVGYTF,TGTGCCAGCATTAGGACAGGGGTTGTGGGCTACACCTTC
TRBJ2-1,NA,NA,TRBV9,CASSGPPIYNEQFF,TGTGCCAGCAGCGGGCCTCCAATATACAATGAGCAGTTCTTC
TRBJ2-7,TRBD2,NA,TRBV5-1,CASSLASGRIAYEQYF,TGCGCCAGCAGCCTGGCTAGCGGGAGGATTGCCTACGAGCAGTACTTC
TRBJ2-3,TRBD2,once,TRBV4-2,CASSRTSGGADTQYF,TGTGCCAGCAGCCGTACTAGCGGGGGGGCGGATACGCAGTATTTT
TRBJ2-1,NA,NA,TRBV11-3,CASSLERARYNEQFF,TGTGCCAGCAGCTTGGAGCGGGCAAGATACAATGAGCAGTTCTTC
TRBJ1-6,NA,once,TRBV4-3,CASSHGGAGLNSPLHF,TGCGCCAGCAGCCATGGGGGGGCAGGGCTAAATTCACCCCTCCACTTT
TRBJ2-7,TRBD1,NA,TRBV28,CASCPGTVSSYEQYF,TGTGCCAGCTGCCCCGGGACAGTTAGCTCCTACGAGCAGTACTTC
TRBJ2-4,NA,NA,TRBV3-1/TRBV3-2,CASSQDRARNIQYF,TGTGCCAGCAGCCAAGATAGAGCAAGAAACATTCAGTACTTC
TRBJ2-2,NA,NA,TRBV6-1,CASSELGGTGELFF,TGTGCCAGCAGTGAATTGGGGGGAACCGGGGAGCTGTTTTTT
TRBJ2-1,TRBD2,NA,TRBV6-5,CASKGWRGVDNEQFF,TGTGCCAGCAAGGGTTGGCGGGGGGTTGACAATGAGCAGTTCTTC
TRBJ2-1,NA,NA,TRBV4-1,CASSRLAADGEQFF,TGCGCCAGCAGCCGGTTAGCGGCAGATGGTGAGCAGTTCTTC
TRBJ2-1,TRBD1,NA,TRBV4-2,CASSLETGGLSNPYNEQFF,TGTGCCAGCAGCCTAGAGACAGGGGGTCTGAGCAATCCATACAATGAGCAGTTCTTC
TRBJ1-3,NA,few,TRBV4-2,CASSQGAGQGGNTIYF,TGTGCCAGCAGCCAAGGGGCCGGCCAGGGCGGAAACACCATATATTTT
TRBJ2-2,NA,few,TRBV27,CASSFEGVGNTGELFF,TGTGCCAGCAGTTTCGAGGGAGTGGGGAACACCGGGGAGCTGTTTTTT
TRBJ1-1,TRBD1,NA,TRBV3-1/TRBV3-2,CASSHLGQGNTEAFF,TGTGCCAGCAGCCACCTGGGACAGGGGAACACTGAAGCTTTCTTT
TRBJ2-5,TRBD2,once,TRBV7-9,CASSPHRKGRVETQYF,TGTGCCAGCAGCCCTCATAGAAAGGGGAGGGTAGAGACCCAGTACTTC
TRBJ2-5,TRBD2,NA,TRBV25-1,CASTTYSGGETQYF,TGTGCCAGCACTACTTATAGCGGGGGAGAGACCCAGTACTTC